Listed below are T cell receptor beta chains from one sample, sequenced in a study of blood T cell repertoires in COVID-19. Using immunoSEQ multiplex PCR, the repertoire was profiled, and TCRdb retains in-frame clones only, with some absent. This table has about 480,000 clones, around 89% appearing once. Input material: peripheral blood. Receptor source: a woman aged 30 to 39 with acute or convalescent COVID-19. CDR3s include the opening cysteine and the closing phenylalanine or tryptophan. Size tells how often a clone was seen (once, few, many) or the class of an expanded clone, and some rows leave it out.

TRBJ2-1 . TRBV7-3 CASSLRAGNYNEQFF
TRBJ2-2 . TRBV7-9 CASSLTGVDTGELFF
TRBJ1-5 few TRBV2 CASSADRGYNQPQHF
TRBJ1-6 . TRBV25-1 CASSDAFLKPNSPLHF
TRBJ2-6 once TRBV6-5 CATKDRASGANVLTF
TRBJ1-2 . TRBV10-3 CAISGGQADYGYTF
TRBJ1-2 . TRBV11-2 CASSLGPDTNYGYTF
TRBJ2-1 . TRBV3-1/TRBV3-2 CASSPFTGEIYNEQFF
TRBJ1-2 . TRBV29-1 CSVEDRGQSYGYTF
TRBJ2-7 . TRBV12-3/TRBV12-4 CASSLGSSYEQYF
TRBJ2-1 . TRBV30 CAWSTGRGREFF